This T cell receptor beta chain is drawn from a study of blood T cell repertoires in COVID-19. Study overall: In each case, the material was cDNA or gDNA derived from T cells, B-cell-depleted T cells, or PBMCs.

The V and J ends lost 6 bases and 0 bases respectively, with 15 bases between them. There are 15 residues in the CDR3. Germline-derived CDR1 and CDR2 are MDHEN and SYDVKM. Original handling: It was from reference gene primer amplification that nucleated cell counts were estimated. This table comes from immunoSEQ multiplex PCR, and its TCRdb copy is limited to in-frame clones, with some not included. Clonal size and the V and J genes are those of that table, whereas D and trimming came from the DNA. The sample has under 110,000 clones, about 92% seen once; the top ten hold about 5.7%. This sequence was found in a man aged 50-59 years with active COVID-19. The rearrangement uses TRBV28 and TRBJ2-7; tentatively, D is TRBD2 (5 bases). The source material was peripheral blood. CDR3 region: CASSHSTTRSYEQYF. The DNA for the CDR3 is TGTGCCAGCAGCCACTCGACTACTCGCTCCTACGAGCAGTACTTC.